This T cell receptor (beta chain) originates from a study of early T cells in non-severe SARS-CoV-2 infection (dated by TCRdb to the early 2020s). Some background on the complete study: Bulk RNA from unsorted whole blood was used for TCR sequencing, so alpha and beta chains could not be paired.

Beyond this particular receptor, the publication reports: Matching against VDJdb was skewed toward anti-spike CD8 responses, likely underestimated virus-specific expansions, and missed private and CD4 specificities.

Worth noting for this clonotype: What antigen it recognizes has not been identified. Base qualities are not provided; no much larger clone lies one nucleotide away.

Set within a cohort of healthcare workers in London, UK, this nested case-control study involved weekly PCR testing of nasopharyngeal swabs along with blood sampling. Healthcare workers were recruited during the week of the UK lockdown, between 23 and 31 March 2020, and followed weekly for up to about 16 weeks. The protocol used for the library was 5' RACE. For sequencing, a NextSeq 500 was employed. In the TCR library protocol, unique molecular identifiers were attached to individual cDNA molecules to correct for PCR bias and sequencing error. Both TCR alpha and beta chains were sequenced, and tight co-correlation was observed between alpha and beta sequence abundances in each sample. Per the authors' processing: V gene, J gene and CDR3 annotation of TCR sequences was performed with Decombinator V4. TCRs were defined as expanded if a significant change between any two time points was detected under a Poisson model with p below 0.0001. Abundances of TCRs were expressed as counts per million after normalisation to the total number of TCRs sequenced in each sample. VDJdb, accessed 1 November 2021, was searched for CMV, EBV and SARS-CoV-2 annotated TCRs, excluding TCRs annotated for multiple antigens. TCRdb trimmed the raw reads at Q25, called clones with MiXCR and kept productive beta chains. Each CDR3 protein appears once, grouped with its most common genes and DNA. TCRdb's processing, not the study's, gives the V and J calls here. The table for this sample lists about 69,000 distinct CDR3 sequences; approximately 10% of them were counted only once. The top ten clones comprise around 5.8% of the sample.

Sequenced material: whole blood. The TCR originated in an adult who was a healthcare worker with PCR-confirmed SARS-CoV-2 infection or an uninfected control (not recorded which).

The CDR3 protein: CASSYNRGQTYEQYF. The DNA is TGCGCCAGCAGTTATAACAGGGGGCAAACCTACGAGCAGTACTTC. This chain is built from TRBV5-1 and TRBJ2-7; a stretch of 9 junction bases matches TRBD1. Reading the germline V gene gives CDR1 SGHRS and CDR2 YFSETQ. Here V drops 5 bases and J drops 2 bases, and the junction holds 8 bases not matched to any gene. Inclusive of the bounding cysteine and phenylalanine, the CDR3 is 15 residues long. Just CDR3 DNA is preserved here, 45 bases in frame from base 1. The full variable domain, with segments outside the CDR3 supplied by the reference TRBV5-1 and TRBJ2-7 proteins, appears as KAGVTQTPRYLIKTRGQQVTLSCSPISGHRSVSWYQQTPGQGLQFLFEYFSETQRNKGNFPGRFSGRQFSNSRSEMNVSTLELGDSALYLCASSYNRGQTYEQYFGPGTRLTVT.